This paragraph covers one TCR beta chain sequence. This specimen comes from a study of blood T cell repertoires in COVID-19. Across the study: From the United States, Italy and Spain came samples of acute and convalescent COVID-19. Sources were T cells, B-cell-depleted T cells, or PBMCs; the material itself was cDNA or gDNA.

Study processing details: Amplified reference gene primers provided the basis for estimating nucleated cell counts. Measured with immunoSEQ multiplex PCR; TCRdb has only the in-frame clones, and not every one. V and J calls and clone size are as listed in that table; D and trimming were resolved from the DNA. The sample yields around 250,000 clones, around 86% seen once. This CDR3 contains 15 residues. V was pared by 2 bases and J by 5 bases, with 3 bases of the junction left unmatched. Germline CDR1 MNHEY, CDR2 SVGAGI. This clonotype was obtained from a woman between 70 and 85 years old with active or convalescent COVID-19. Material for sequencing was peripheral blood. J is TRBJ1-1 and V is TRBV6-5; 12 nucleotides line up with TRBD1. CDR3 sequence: CASSYGTGGRTEAFF. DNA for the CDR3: TGTGCCAGCAGTTACGGGACAGGGGGCAGGACTGAAGCTTTCTTT.